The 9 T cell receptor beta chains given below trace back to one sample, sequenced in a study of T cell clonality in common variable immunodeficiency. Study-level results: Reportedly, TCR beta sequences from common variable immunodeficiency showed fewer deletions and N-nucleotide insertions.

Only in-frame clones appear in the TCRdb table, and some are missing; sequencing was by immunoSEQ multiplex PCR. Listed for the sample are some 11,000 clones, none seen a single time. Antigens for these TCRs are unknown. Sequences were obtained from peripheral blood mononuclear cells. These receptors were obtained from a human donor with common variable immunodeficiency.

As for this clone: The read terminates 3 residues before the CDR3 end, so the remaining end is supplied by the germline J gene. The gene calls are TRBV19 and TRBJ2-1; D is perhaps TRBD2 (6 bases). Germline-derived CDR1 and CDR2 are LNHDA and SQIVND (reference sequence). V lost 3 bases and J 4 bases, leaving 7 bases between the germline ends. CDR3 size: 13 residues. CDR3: CASSMTRYNEQFF. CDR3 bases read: TGTGCCAGTAGTATGACTAGATACAATGAG.

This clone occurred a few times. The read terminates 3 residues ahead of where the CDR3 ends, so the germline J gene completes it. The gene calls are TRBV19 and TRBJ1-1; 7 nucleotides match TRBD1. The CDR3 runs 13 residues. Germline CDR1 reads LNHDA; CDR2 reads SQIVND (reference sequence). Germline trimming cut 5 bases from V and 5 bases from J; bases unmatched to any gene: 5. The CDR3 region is CASSVTGRTEAFF. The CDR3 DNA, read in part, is TGTGCCAGTAGTGTGACAGGGAGGACTGAA. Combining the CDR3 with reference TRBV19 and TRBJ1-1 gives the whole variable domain DGGITQSPKYLFRKEGQNVTLSCEQNLNHDAMYWYRQDPGQGLRLIYYSQIVNDFQKGDIAEGYSVSREKKESFPLTVTSAQKNPTAFYLCASSVTGRTEAFFGQGTRLTVV.

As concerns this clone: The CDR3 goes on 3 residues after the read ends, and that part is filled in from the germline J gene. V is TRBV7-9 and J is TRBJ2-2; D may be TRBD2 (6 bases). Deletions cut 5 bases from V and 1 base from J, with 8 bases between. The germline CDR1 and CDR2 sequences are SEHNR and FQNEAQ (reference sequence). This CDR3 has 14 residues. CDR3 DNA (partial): TGTGCCAGCAGCCGGGGGAGGAACACCGGGGAG. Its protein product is CASSRGRNTGE. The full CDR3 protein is CASSRGRNTGELFF.

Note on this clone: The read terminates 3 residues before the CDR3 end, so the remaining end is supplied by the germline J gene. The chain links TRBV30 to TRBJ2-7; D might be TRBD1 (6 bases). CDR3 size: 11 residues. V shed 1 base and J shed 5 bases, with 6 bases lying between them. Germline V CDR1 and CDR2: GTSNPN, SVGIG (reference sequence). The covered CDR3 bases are TGTGCCTGGAGTGGACAGGACGAG. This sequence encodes CAWSGQDE. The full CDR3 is CAWSGQDEQYF.

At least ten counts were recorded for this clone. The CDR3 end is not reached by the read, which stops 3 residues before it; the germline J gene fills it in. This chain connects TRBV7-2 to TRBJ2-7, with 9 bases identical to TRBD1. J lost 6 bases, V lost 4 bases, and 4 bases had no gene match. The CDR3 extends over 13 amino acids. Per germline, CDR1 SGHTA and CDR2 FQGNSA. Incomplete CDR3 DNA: TGTGCCAGCAGCTCCGGGACAGGGCGCGAG. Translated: CASSSGTGRE. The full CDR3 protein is CASSSGTGREQYF.

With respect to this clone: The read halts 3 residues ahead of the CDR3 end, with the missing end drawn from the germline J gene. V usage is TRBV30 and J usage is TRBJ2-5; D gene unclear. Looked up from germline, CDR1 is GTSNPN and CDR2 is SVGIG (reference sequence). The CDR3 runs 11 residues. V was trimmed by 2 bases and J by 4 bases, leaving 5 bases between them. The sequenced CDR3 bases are TGTGCCTGGAGTAGCTTAGAGACC. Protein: CAWSSLET. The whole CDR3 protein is CAWSSLETQYF. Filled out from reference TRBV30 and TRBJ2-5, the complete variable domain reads SQTIHQWPATLVQPVGSPLSLECTVEGTSNPNLYWYRQAAGRGLQLLFYSVGIGQISSEVPQNLSASRPQDRQFILSSKKLLLSDSGFYLCAWSSLETQYFGPGTRLLVL.

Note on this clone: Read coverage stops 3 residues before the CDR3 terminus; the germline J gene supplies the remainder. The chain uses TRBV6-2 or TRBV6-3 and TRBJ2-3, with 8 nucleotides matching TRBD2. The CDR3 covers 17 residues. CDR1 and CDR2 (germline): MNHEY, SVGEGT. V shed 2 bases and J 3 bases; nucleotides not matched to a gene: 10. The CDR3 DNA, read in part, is TGTGCCAGCAGTTACGGAAGGCCGGGACTAGTAACAGATACG. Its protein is CASSYGRPGLVTDT. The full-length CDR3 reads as CASSYGRPGLVTDTQYF.

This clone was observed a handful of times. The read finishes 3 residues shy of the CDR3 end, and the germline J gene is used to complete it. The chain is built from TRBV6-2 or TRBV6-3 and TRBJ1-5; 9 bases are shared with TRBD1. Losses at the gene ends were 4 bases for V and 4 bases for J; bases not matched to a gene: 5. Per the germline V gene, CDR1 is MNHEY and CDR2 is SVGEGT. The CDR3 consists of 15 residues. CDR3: CASSFPGQGNQPQHF. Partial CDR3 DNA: TGTGCCAGCAGTTTCCCGGGACAGGGAAATCAGCCC.

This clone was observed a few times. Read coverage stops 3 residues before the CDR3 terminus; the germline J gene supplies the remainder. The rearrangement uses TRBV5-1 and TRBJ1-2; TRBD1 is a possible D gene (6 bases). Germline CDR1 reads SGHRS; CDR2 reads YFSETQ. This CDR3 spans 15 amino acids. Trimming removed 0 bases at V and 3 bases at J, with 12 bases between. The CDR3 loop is CASSLETGPDYGYTF. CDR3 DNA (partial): TGCGCCAGCAGCTTGGAGACAGGCCCGGACTATGGC.